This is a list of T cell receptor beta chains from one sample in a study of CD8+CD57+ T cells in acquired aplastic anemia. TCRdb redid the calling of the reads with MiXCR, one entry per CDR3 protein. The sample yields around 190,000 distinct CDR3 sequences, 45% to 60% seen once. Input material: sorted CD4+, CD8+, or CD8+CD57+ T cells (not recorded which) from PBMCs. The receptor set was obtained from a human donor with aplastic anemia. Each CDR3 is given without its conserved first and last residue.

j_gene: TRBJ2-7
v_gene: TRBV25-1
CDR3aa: ASSETDGGNYEQY

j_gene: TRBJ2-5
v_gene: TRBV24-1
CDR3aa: ATSDTPRGGETQY

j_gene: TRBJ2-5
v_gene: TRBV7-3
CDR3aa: ASSFQGSETQY

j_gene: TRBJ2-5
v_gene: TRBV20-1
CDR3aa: SVTSFGETQY

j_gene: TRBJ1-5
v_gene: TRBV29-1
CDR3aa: SAGQVGQPQH

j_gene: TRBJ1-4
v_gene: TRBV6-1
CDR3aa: ASSRTAETEKLF

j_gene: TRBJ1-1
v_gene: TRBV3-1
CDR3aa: ASRDRTNTEAF

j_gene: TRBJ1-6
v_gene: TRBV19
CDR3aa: ASSSDSGYNSPLH

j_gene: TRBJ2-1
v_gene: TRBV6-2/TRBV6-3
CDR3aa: ASSLQDNEQF

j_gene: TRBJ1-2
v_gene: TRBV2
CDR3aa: ASSFPELYGYT

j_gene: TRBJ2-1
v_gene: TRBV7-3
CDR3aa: ASKKGQGNEQF

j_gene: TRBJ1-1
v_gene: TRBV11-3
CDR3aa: ASRSRQGSEAF

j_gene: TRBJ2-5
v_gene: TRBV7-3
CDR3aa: ASSFVGGETQY

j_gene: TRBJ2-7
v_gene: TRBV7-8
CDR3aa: ASSLVLAGVYEQY

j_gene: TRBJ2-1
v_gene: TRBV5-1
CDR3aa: ASSFGDRDDNEQF

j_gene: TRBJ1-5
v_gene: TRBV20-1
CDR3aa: SASLGRGKGQPQH

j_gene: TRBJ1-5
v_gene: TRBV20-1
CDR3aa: SAIEQGNQPQH

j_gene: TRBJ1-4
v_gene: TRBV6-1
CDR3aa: ASRGTAANEKLF

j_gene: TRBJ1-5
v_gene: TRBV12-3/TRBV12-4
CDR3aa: ASSFEGMPQH

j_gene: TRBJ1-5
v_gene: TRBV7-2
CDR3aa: ASSLSDNQPQH

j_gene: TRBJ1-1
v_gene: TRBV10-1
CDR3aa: ASCDFRNTEAF

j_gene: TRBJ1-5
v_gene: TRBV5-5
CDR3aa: ASSLAGVGNQPQH

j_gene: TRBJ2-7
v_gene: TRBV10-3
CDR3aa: ASNPSGEGYEQY

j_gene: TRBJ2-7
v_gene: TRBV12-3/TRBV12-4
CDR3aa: ASSLALGPGEQY

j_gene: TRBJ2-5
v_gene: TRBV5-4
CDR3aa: ASSIAGPQETQY

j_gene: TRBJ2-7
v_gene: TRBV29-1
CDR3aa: SVNRGQGGPEQY

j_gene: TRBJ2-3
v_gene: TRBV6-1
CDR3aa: ASTPPLPTGGTDTQY

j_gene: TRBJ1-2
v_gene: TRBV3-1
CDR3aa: ASSTAGGRKSNGYT

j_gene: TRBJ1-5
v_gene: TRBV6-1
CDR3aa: ASRDRVSGNQPQH

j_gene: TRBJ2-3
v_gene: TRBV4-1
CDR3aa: ASSQSPLSTDTQY

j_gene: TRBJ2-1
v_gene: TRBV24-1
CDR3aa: ATSRVGENEQF

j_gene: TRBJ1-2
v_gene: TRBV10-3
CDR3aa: AISEKMAFGDGYT

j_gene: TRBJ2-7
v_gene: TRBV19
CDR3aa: ASSPPLRLAGGYEQY

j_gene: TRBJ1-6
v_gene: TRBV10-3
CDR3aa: AISEGQGDSPLH

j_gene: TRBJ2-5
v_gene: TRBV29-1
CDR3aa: SVLPGQETQY

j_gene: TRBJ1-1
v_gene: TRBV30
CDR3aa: AWSSLGVEAF

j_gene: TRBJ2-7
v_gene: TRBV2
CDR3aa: ASSRGTGSGYEQY

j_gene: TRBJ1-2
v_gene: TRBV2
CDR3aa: ASSDIDRVYGYT

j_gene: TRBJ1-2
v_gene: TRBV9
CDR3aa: ASSVGNRGGYT

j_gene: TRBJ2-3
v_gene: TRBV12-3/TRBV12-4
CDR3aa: ASGFGGTITDTQY

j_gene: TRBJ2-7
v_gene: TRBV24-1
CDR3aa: ATSDGTVSPYEQY

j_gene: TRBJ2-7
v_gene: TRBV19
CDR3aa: ASKRGLEQY

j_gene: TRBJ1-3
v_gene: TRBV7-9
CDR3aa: ASSFPLRNTIY

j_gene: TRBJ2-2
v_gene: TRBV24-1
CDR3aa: ATSDPNPARSGELF

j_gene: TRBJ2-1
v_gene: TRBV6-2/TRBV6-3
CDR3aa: ASSYSGTSGGDEQF

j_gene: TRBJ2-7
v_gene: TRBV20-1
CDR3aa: SARGLEEQY

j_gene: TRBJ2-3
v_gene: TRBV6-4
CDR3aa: ASSARGGGIDTQY

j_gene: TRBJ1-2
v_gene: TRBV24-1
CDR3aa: ATSDLVQVT

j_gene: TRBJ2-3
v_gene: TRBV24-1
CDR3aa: ATSDESTGRRGTQY

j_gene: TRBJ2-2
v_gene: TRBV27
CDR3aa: ASSSGTGELF

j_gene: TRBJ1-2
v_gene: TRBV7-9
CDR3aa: ASSFGDGYT

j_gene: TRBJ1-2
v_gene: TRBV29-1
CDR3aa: SVDLQDGIGGYT

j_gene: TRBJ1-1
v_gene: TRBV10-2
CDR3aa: ASRKGGQGDSAF

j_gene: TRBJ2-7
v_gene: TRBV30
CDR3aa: AWGRTGVKEQY

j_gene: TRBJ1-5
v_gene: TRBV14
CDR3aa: ASSPRVSGPQH